What follows is one T cell receptor (beta chain) and its context. The antigen is unknown. The data are from a study of glioma-infiltrating T cells after dendritic cell vaccination. On the study more broadly: Monocyte-derived dendritic cells, cultured 7 to 8 days with IL-4 and GM-CSF, were pulsed with autologous tumor lysate. Study-level results: Longer survival after dendritic cell vaccination followed higher pretreatment TIL content.

Selection required adequate fresh-frozen tumor tissue plus more than two years' survival data. PBMC were collected before vaccination, two weeks after the third vaccination, and at progression. CDR3 length: 15 amino acids. CDR1 and CDR2 from the germline V gene are SGHTA and FQGNSA. V was pared by 5 bases and J by 4 bases, with 8 bases of the junction left unmatched. This table comes from immunoSEQ multiplex PCR, and its TCRdb copy is limited to in-frame clones, with some not included. The table has tens of thousands of clones, around 84% seen once; the top ten hold roughly 14%. The sequence derives from a human donor with glioblastoma. The sample was blood, taken before dendritic cell vaccination. This chain links TRBV7-2 with TRBJ1-3; 7 bases are a match to TRBD1. The CDR3 DNA sequence: TGTGCCAGCAGCCCCGACAGGGTTCGCGGAAACACCATATATTTT. Its protein is CASSPDRVRGNTIYF.